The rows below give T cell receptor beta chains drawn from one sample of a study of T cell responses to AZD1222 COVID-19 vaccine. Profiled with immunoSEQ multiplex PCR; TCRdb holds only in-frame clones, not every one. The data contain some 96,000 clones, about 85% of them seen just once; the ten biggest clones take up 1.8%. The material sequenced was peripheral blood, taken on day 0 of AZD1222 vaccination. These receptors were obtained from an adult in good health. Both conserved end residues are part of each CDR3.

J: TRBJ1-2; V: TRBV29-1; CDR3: CSVGAGENGYTF
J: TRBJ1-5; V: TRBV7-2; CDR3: CASSLEGQPQHF
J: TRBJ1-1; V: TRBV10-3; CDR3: CAIGRDVGNTEAFF
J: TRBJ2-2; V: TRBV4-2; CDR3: CASSPGSGELFF
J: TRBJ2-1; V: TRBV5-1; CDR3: CASSRSGRAVNNEQFF
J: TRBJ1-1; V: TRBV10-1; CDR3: CASSERRDWNTEAFF
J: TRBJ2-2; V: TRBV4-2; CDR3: CASSQDHRPGLAANTGELFF
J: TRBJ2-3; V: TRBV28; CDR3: CASSLGLPTGDTQYF
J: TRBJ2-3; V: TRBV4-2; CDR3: CASSLPGDTQYF
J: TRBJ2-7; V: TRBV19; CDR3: CASLGPSYEQYF
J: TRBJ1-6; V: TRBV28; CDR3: CASSLIESSYNSPLHF
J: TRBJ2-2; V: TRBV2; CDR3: CASSVRQGGSFTGELFF
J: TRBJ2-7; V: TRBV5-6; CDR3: CASSLDSGAEQYF
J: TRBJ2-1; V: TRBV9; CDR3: CASSVGASANEQFF
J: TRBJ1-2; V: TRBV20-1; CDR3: CSASPYGYTF
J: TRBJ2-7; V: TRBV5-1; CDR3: CASSLRTGMGSYEQYF
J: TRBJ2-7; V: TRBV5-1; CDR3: CASSPGQVTYEQYF
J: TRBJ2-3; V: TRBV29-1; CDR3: CSVQPGDTQYF
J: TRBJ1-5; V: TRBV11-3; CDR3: CASSLRQNQPQHF
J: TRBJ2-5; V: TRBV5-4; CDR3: CASSSSGAETQYF
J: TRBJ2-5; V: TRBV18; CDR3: CASSPEAGLETQYF
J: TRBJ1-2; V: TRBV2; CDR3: CASNGDSPGYTF
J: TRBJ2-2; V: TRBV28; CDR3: CASREGQGVTGELFF
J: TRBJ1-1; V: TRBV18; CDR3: CASSPPSAGQATEAFF